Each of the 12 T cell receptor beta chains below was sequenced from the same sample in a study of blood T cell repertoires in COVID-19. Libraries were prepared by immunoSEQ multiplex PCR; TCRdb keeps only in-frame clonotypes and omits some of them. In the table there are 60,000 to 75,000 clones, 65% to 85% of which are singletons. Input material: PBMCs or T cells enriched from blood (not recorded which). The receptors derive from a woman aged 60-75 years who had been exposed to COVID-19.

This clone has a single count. CDR3 in DNA: TGTGCCAGCAGCCAAGAAATTAGCGGGACGGGCAGTAGTGAGCAGTTCTTC. This translates into CASSQEISGTGSSEQFF. The chain couples TRBV3-1 (or the pseudogene TRBV3-2) to TRBJ2-1, with TRBD2 identical over 8 bases. CDR1 is LGHDT and CDR2 is YNNKEL in the germline V gene (reference sequence). V was pared by 0 bases and J by 9 bases, with 13 bases of the junction left unmatched. The CDR3 consists of 17 residues.

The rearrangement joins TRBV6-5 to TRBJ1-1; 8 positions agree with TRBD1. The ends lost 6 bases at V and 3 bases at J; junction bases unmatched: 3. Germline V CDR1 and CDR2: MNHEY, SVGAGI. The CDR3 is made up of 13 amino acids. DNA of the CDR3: TGTGCCAGCAGACCGACAGGGGACACTGAAGCTTTCTTT. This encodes CASRPTGDTEAFF.

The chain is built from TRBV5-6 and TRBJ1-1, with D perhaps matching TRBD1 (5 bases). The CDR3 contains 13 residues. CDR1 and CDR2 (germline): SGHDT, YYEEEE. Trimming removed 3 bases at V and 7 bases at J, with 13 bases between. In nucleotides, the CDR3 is TGTGCCAGCAGCTCGCCCTTCGGGGGTGAAGCTTTCTTT. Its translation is CASSSPFGGEAFF.

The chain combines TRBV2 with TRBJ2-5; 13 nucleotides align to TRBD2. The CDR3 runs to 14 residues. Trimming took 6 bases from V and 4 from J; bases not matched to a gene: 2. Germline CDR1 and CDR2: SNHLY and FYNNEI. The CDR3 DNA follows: TGTGCCAGCAGACGGACTAGCGGGAGAGAGACCCAGTACTTC. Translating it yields CASRRTSGRETQYF.

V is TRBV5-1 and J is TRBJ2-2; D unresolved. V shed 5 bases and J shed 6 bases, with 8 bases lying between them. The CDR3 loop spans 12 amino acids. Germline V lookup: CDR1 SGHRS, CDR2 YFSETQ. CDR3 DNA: TGCGCCAGCAGAGGCGACTCCGGGGAGCTGTTTTTT. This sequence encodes CASRGDSGELFF.

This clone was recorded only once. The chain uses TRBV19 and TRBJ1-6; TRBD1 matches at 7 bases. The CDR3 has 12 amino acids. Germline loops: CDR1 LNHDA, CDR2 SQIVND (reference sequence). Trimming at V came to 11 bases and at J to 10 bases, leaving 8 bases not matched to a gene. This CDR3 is CAGGTAKSPLHF. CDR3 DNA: TGTGCCGGGGGGACAGCCAAATCACCCCTCCACTTT. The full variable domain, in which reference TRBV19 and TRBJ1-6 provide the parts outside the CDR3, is DGGITQSPKYLFRKEGQNVTLSCEQNLNHDAMYWYRQDPGQGLRLIYYSQIVNDFQKGDIAEGYSVSREKKESFPLTVTSAQKNPTAFYLCAGGTAKSPLHFGNGTRLTVT.

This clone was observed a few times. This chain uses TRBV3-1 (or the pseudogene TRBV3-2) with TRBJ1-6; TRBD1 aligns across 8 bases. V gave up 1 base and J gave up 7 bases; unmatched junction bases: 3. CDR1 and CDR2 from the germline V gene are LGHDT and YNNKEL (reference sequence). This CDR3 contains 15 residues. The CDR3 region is CASSQGRQGNSPLHF. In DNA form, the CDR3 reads TGTGCCAGCAGCCAAGGTAGACAGGGGAATTCACCCCTCCACTTT.

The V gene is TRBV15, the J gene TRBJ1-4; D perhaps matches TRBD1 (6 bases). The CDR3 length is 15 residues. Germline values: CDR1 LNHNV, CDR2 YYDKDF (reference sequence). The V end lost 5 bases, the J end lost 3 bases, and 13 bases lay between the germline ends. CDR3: CATSSRGEANEKLFF. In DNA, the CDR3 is TGTGCCACCAGCTCCAGGGGAGAGGCTAATGAAAAACTGTTTTTT.

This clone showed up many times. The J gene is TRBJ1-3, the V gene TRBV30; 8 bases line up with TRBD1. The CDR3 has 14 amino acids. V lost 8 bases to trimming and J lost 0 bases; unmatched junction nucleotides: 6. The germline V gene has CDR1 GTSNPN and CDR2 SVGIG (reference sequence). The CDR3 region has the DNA TGTGCCAGACAGGGGAGCAACTCTGGAAACACCATATATTTT. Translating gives CARQGSNSGNTIYF.

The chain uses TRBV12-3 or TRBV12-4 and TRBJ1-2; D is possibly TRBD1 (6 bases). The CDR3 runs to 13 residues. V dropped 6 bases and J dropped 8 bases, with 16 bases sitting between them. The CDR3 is CASSLTGSSGYTF. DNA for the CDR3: TGTGCCAGCAGCCTAACAGGGTCGAGCGGCTACACCTTC.

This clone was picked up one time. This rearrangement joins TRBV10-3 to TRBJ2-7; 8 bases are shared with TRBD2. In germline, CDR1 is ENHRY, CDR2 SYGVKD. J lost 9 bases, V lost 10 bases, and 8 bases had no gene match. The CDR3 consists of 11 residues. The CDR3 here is CATRAGVVQYF. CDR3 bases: TGTGCCACAAGAGCGGGAGTGGTGCAGTACTTC.

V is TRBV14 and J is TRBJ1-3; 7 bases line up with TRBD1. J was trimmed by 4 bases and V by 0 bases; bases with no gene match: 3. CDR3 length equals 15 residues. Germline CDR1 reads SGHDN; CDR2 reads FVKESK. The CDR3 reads CASSQEGTVGNTIYF. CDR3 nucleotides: TGTGCCAGCAGCCAAGAAGGGACAGTCGGAAACACCATATATTTT.